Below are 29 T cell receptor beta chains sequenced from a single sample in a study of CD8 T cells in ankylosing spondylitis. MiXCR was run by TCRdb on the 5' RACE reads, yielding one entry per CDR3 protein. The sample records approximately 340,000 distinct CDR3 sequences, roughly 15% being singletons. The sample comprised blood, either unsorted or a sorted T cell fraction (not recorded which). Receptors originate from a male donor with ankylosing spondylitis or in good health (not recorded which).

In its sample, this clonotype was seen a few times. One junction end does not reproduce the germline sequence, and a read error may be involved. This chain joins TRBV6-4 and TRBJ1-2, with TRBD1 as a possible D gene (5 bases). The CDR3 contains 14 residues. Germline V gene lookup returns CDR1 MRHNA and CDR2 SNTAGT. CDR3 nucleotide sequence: TGTGCCAGCAGCGACTGGGGCACTAACTATGGCTACACCTTC. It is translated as CASSDWGTNYGYTF.

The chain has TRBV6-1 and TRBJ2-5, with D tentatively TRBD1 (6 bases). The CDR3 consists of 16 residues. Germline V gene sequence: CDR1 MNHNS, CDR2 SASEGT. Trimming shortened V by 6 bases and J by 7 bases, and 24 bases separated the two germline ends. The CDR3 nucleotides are TGTGCCAGCAGCCCCTCGGACAGCTTTCCTCGGGGGACCCAGTACTTC. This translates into CASSPSDSFPRGTQYF.

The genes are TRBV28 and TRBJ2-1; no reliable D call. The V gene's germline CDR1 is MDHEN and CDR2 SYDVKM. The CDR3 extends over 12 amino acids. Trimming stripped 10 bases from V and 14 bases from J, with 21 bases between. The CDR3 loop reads CAIDSATSAEFF. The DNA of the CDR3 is TGTGCCATCGACTCGGCGACTTCGGCGGAGTTCTTC.

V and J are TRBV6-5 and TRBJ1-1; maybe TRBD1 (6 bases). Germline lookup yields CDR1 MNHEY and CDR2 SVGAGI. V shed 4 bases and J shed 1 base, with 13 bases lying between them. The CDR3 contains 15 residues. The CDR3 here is CASSSVTGWNTEAFF. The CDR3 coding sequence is TGTGCCAGCAGTTCTGTGACAGGATGGAACACTGAAGCTTTCTTT.

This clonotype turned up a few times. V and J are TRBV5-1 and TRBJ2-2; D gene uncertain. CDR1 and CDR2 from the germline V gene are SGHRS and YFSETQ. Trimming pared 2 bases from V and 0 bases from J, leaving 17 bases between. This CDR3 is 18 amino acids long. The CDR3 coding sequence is TGCGCCAGCAGCTTATTACCGGATAGGAGCTCGAACACCGGGGAGCTGTTTTTT. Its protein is CASSLLPDRSSNTGELFF.

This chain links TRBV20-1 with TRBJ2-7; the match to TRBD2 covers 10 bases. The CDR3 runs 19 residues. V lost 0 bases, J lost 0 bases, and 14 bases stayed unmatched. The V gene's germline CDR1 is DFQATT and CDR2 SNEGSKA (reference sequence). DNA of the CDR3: TGCAGTGCTAGAGATGGGAGGGTAGCGGGGGGCCTAAGCTCCTACGAGCAGTACTTC. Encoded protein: CSARDGRVAGGLSSYEQYF.

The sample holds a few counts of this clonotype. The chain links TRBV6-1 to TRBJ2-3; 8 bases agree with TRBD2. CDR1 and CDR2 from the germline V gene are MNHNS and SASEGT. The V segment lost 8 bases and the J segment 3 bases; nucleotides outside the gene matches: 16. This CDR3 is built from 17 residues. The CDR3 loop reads CASAGSYSGRRTDTQYF. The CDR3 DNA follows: TGTGCCAGCGCAGGAAGTTACAGCGGGAGAAGAACAGATACGCAGTATTTT.

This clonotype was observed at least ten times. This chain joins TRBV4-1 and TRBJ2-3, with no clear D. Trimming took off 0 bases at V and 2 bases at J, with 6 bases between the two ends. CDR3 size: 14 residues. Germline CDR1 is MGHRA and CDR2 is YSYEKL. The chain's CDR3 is CASSQDHNTDTQYF. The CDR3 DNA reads TGCGCCAGCAGCCAAGATCACAACACAGATACGCAGTATTTT.

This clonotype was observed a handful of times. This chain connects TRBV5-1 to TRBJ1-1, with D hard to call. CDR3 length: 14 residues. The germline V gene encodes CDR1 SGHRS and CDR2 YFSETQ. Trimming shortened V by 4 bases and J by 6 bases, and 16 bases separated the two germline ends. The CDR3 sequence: CASSLDAASPEAFF. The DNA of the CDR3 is TGCGCCAGCAGCCTGGACGCAGCCTCCCCTGAAGCTTTCTTT.

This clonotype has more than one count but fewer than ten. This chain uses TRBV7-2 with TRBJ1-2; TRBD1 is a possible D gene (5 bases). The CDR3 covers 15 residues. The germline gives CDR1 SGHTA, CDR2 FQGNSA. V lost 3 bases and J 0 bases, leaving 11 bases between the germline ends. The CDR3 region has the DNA TGTGCCAGCAGCTTGGGGACGGCGACTAACTATGGCTACACCTTC. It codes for CASSLGTATNYGYTF. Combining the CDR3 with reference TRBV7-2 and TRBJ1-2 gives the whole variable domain GAGVSQSPSNKVTEKGKDVELRCDPISGHTALYWYRQSLGQGLEFLIYFQGNSAPDKSGLPSDRFSAERTGGSVSTLTIQRTQQEDSAVYLCASSLGTATNYGYTFGSGTRLTVV.

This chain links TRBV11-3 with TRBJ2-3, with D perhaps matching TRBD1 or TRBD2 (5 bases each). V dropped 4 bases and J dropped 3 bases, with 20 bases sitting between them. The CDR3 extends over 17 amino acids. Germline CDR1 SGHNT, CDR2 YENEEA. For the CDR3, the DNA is TGTGCCAGCAGCTCGAGAAGGTCAGGGCCGGGAACAGATACGCAGTATTTT. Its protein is CASSSRRSGPGTDTQYF.

The CDR3 protein is CASSEGTGGAPNYGYTF. The CDR3 nucleotides read TGTGCCAGCAGCGAAGGGACAGGGGGCGCCCCTAACTATGGCTACACCTTC. The chain employs TRBV7-8 and TRBJ1-2; 12 nucleotides line up with TRBD1. V gave up 5 bases and J gave up 0 bases; unmatched junction bases: 7. Germline values: CDR1 SGHVS, CDR2 FQNEAQ. The CDR3 is 17 residues long.

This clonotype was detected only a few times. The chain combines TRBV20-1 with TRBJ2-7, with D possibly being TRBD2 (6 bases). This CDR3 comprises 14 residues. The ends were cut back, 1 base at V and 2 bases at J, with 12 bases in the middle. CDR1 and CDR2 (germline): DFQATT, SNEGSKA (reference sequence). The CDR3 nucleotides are TGCAGTGCTAGAGCGCAGGACTATGCCTACGAGCAGTACTTC. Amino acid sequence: CSARAQDYAYEQYF.

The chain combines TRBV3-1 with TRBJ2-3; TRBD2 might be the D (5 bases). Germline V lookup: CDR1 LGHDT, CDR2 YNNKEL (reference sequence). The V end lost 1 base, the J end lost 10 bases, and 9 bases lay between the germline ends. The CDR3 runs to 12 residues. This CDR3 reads CASSQAAAAQYF. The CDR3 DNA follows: TGTGCCAGCAGCCAAGCTGCAGCGGCGCAGTATTTT.

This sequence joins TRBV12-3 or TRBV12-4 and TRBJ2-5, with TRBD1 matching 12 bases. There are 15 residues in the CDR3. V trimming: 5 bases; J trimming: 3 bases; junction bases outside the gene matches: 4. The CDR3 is CASSPGTGGEETQYF. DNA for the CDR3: TGTGCCAGCAGTCCTGGGACAGGGGGCGAAGAGACCCAGTACTTC.

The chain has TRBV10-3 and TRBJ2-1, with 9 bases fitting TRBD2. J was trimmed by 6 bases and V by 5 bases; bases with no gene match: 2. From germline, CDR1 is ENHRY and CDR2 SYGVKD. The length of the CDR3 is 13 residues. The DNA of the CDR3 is TGTGCCATCAGTAAGACTAGCGGCAATGAGCAGTTCTTC. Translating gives CAISKTSGNEQFF.

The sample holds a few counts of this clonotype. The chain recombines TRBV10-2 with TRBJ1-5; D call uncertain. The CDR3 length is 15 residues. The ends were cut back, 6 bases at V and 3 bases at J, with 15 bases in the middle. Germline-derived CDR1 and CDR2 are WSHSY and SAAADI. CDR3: CASRAGYPDNQPQHF. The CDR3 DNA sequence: TGCGCCAGCAGGGCCGGGTACCCAGACAATCAGCCCCAGCATTTT.

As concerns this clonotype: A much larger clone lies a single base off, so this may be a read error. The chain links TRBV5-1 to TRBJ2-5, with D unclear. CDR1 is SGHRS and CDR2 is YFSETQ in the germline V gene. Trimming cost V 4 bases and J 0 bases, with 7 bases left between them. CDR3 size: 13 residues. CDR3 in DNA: TGCGCCAGCAGCCGGAACTACCAAGAGACCCAGTACTTC. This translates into CASSRNYQETQYF.

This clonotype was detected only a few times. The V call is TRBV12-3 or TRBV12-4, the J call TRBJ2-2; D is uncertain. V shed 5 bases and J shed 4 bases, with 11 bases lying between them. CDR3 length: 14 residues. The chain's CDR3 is CASSPPYSTGELFF. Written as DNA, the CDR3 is TGTGCCAGCAGTCCCCCATATAGCACCGGGGAGCTGTTTTTT.

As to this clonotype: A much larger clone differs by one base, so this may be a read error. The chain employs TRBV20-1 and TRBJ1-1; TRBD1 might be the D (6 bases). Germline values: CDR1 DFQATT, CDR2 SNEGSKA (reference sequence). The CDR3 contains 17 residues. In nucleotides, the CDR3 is TGCTGTGCTAGAGATGGGATGTGGGGGGGGCTTAACACTGAAGCTTTCTTT. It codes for CCARDGMWGGLNTEAFF.

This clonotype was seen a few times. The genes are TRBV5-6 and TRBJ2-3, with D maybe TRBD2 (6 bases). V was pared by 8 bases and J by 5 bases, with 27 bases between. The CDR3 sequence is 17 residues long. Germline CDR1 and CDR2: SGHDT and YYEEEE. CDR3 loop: CASSQTRGGLRGDTQYF. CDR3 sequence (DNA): TGTGCCAGTTCCCAGACCCGGGGAGGACTAAGGGGAGATACGCAGTATTTT.

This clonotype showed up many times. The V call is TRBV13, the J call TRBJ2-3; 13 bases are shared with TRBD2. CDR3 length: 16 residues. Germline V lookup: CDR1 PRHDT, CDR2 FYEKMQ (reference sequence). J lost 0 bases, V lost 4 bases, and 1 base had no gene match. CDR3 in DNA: TGTGCCAGCAGCTCGGGACTAGCGGGGAGCACAGATACGCAGTATTTT. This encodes CASSSGLAGSTDTQYF.

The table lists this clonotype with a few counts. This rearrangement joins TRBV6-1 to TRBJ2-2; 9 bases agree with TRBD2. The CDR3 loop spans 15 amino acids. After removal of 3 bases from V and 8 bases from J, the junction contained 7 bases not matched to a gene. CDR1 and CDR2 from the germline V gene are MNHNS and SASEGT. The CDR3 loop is CASSERRGGLGELFF. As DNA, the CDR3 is TGTGCCAGCAGTGAGCGGCGGGGGGGTCTTGGGGAGCTGTTTTTT.

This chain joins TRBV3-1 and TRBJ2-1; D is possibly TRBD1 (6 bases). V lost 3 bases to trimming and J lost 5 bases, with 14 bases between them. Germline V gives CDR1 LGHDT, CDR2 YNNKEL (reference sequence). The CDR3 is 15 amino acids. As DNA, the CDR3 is TGTGCCAGCAGCCACGGGGCAGGGGACCACAATGAGCAGTTCTTC. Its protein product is CASSHGAGDHNEQFF.

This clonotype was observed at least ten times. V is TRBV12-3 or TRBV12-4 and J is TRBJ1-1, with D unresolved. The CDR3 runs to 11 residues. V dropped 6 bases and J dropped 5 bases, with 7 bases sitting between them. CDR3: CASSYGTEAFF. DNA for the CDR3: TGTGCCAGCAGCTACGGGACTGAAGCTTTCTTT.

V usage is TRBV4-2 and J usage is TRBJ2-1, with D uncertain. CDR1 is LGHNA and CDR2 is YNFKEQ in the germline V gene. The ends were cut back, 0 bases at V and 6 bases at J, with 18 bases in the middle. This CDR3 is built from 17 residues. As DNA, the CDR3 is TGTGCCAGCAGCCAAGATGTGGTTGATCGCCTGGGCAATGAGCAGTTCTTC. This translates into CASSQDVVDRLGNEQFF.

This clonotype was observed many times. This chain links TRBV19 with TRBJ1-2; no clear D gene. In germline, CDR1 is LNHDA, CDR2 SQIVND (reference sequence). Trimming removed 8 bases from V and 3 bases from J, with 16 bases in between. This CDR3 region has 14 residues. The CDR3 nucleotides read TGTGCCAGTTTTGGCGACTTGCCACACTATGGCTACACCTTC. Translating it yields CASFGDLPHYGYTF.

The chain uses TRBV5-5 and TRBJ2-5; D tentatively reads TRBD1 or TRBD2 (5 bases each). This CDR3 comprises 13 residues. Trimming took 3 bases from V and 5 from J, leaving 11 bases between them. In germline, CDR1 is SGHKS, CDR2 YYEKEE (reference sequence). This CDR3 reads CASSSRGEETQYF. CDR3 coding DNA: TGTGCCAGCAGCTCAAGGGGAGAGGAGACCCAGTACTTC.

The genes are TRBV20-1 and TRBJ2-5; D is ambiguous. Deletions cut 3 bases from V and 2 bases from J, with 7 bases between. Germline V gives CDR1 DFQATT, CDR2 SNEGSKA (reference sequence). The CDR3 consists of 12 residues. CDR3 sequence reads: CSASMAQETQYF. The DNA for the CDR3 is TGCAGTGCTAGTATGGCGCAAGAGACCCAGTACTTC.